The rows below give T cell receptor beta chains drawn from one sample of a study of blood T cells in healthy people across ages. TCRdb fed the 5' RACE reads into MiXCR, producing one record per CDR3 protein. The data show some 1,800,000 distinct CDR3 sequences, approximately 39% seen once. The sample was blood. These receptors were taken from a human donor in good health. The CDR3 runs from the conserved cysteine through the conserved F or W. The order of the fields is clone size, J gene, D gene, V gene, CDR3 DNA, CDR3 protein. A D gene is named only where the DNA matches it firmly. Where a row states a size, it is once, few, many or the class of an expanded clone; other rows omit it.

clone_size: few
j_call: TRBJ2-7
d_call: TRBD1
v_call: TRBV2
cdr3_nt: TGTGCCAGCAGTGGGGAGACAGGGGACTCCTACGAGCAGTACTTC
cdr3_aa: CASSGETGDSYEQYF

clone_size: NA
j_call: TRBJ2-6
d_call: NA
v_call: TRBV4-3
cdr3_nt: TGCGCCAGCAGCCAAGGAGTCTTCGACGGCTCCTCTGGGGCCAACGTCCTGACTTTC
cdr3_aa: CASSQGVFDGSSGANVLTF

clone_size: many
j_call: TRBJ2-7
d_call: TRBD2
v_call: TRBV4-3
cdr3_nt: TGCGCCAGCAGCCAATTCGGGGGGTACGAGCAGTACTTC
cdr3_aa: CASSQFGGYEQYF

clone_size: once
j_call: TRBJ1-2
d_call: NA
v_call: TRBV6-5
cdr3_nt: TGTGCCAGCAGTTACTCATGGGGTATTGGCGCGGCCAATGGCTACACCTTC
cdr3_aa: CASSYSWGIGAANGYTF

clone_size: NA
j_call: TRBJ2-7
d_call: NA
v_call: TRBV6-5
cdr3_nt: TGTGCCAGCAGTTACTCTGATGGCAGCATCTCCTACGAGCAGTACTTC
cdr3_aa: CASSYSDGSISYEQYF

clone_size: few
j_call: TRBJ2-1
d_call: TRBD1
v_call: TRBV7-9
cdr3_nt: TGTGCCAGCAGCTTAGCCGGGACAGGGTTTAGAAATGAGCAGTTCTTC
cdr3_aa: CASSLAGTGFRNEQFF

clone_size: few
j_call: TRBJ2-7
d_call: NA
v_call: TRBV4-1
cdr3_nt: TGCGCCAGCAGCCAACAGGGCCTGGCTGGCTACGAGCAGTACTTC
cdr3_aa: CASSQQGLAGYEQYF

clone_size: NA
j_call: TRBJ2-1
d_call: NA
v_call: TRBV3-1
cdr3_nt: TGTGCTAGCAGCCCCACAGTGAACTCCTACAATGAGCAGTTCTTC
cdr3_aa: CASSPTVNSYNEQFF

clone_size: NA
j_call: TRBJ2-3
d_call: NA
v_call: TRBV7-3
cdr3_nt: TGTGCCAGCAGCGACAGCGTTTACACAGATACGCAGTATTTT
cdr3_aa: CASSDSVYTDTQYF

clone_size: NA
j_call: TRBJ2-4
d_call: TRBD1
v_call: TRBV24-1
cdr3_nt: TGTGCCACCAGTGATTCTCTATTGTTATTTCCACTAATCACAGGGGCTGGAGCCAAAAACATTCAGTACTTC
cdr3_aa: CATSDSLLLFPLITGAGAKNIQYF

clone_size: few
j_call: TRBJ2-5
d_call: NA
v_call: TRBV28
cdr3_nt: TGTGCCACAAAAAAGGTTAACAGTAGGGAGACCCAGTACTTC
cdr3_aa: CATKKVNSRETQYF

clone_size: NA
j_call: TRBJ2-3
d_call: NA
v_call: TRBV6-2/TRBV6-3
cdr3_nt: TGTGCCAGCCTAAGGAAGGTGATGGTGACAGATACGCAGTATTTT
cdr3_aa: CASLRKVMVTDTQYF

clone_size: NA
j_call: TRBJ2-5
d_call: TRBD1
v_call: TRBV28
cdr3_nt: TGTGCCAGCAGAGAAACGACAGGGGCCCAAGAGACCCAGTACTTC
cdr3_aa: CASRETTGAQETQYF

clone_size: few
j_call: TRBJ1-2
d_call: NA
v_call: TRBV20-1
cdr3_nt: TGCAGTGCTAGTACACAGGGCACTCACGGCTACACCTTC
cdr3_aa: CSASTQGTHGYTF

clone_size: NA
j_call: TRBJ2-3
d_call: NA
v_call: TRBV28
cdr3_nt: TGTGCCAGCAGTTGGGGGCGCAGGATCACAGATACGCAGTATTTT
cdr3_aa: CASSWGRRITDTQYF

clone_size: few
j_call: TRBJ2-7
d_call: TRBD1
v_call: TRBV5-1
cdr3_nt: TGCGCCAGCAGCCTAACCGGCCGTACAGGGGAAGGCGAGCAGTACTTC
cdr3_aa: CASSLTGRTGEGEQYF

clone_size: NA
j_call: TRBJ1-5
d_call: NA
v_call: TRBV20-1
cdr3_nt: TGCAGTGCTGAACAAGCAGGGGTGGGTCAGCCCCAGCATTTT
cdr3_aa: CSAEQAGVGQPQHF

clone_size: NA
j_call: TRBJ2-7
d_call: TRBD1
v_call: TRBV28
cdr3_nt: TGTGCCAGCAGTTTACGAGGCGGGGGACAGGGTTTCTACGAGCAGTACTTC
cdr3_aa: CASSLRGGGQGFYEQYF

clone_size: once
j_call: TRBJ2-1
d_call: TRBD1
v_call: TRBV6-2/TRBV6-3
cdr3_nt: TGTGCCAGTCTCCGGGACAGCTACAATGAGCAGTTCTTC
cdr3_aa: CASLRDSYNEQFF

clone_size: NA
j_call: TRBJ2-1
d_call: NA
v_call: TRBV27
cdr3_nt: TGTGCCAGCAGTTTAGGCCCTTCCTTGTTTGAGCAGTTCTTC
cdr3_aa: CASSLGPSLFEQFF

clone_size: NA
j_call: TRBJ1-2
d_call: TRBD1
v_call: TRBV7-2
cdr3_nt: TGTGCCAGCAGCCTTCCCGCGACAGGGGAGACGGACTATGGCTACACCTTC
cdr3_aa: CASSLPATGETDYGYTF

clone_size: few
j_call: TRBJ2-7
d_call: NA
v_call: TRBV5-1
cdr3_nt: TGCGCCAGCAGCCTGACAGTAGCCTCCTACGAGCAGTACTTC
cdr3_aa: CASSLTVASYEQYF

clone_size: once
j_call: TRBJ2-1
d_call: NA
v_call: TRBV29-1
cdr3_nt: TGCAGCGTTGAAAGGTGGGGCGAGCAGTTCTTC
cdr3_aa: CSVERWGEQFF

clone_size: few
j_call: TRBJ2-1
d_call: NA
v_call: TRBV7-2
cdr3_nt: TGTGCCAGCAGCCTGTTGGCCCGAGTGGGTAATGAGCAGTTCTTC
cdr3_aa: CASSLLARVGNEQFF

clone_size: few
j_call: TRBJ2-5
d_call: TRBD1
v_call: TRBV4-2
cdr3_nt: TGTGCCAGCAGCCAAGTCGTCGGACAAGACAGGGGCCAGGGGACCCAGTACTTC
cdr3_aa: CASSQVVGQDRGQGTQYF

clone_size: few
j_call: TRBJ1-2
d_call: NA
v_call: TRBV7-2
cdr3_nt: TGTGCCAGCAGCTCATACCTAGGCTACACCTTC
cdr3_aa: CASSSYLGYTF

clone_size: few
j_call: TRBJ2-1
d_call: NA
v_call: TRBV13
cdr3_nt: TGTGCCAGCAGCTTAGATACGCGTGGGAGCTCCTACAATGAGCAGTTCTTC
cdr3_aa: CASSLDTRGSSYNEQFF

clone_size: NA
j_call: TRBJ1-2
d_call: NA
v_call: TRBV6-1
cdr3_nt: TGTGCCAGCAGTGAATTCGGGGATGGCTACACCTTC
cdr3_aa: CASSEFGDGYTF

clone_size: NA
j_call: TRBJ1-2
d_call: NA
v_call: TRBV11-3
cdr3_nt: TGTGCCAGCAGCAAACACCCCCTGTTATTCACCTTC
cdr3_aa: CASSKHPLLFTF

clone_size: NA
j_call: TRBJ2-7
d_call: TRBD2
v_call: TRBV5-5
cdr3_nt: TGTGCCAGCAGCTTTTTGGGCGGGGGGAGGTACGAGCAGTACTTC
cdr3_aa: CASSFLGGGRYEQYF

clone_size: NA
j_call: TRBJ1-6
d_call: NA
v_call: TRBV4-2
cdr3_nt: TGTGCCAGCAGCCAAGATAAGGGGAGGAGGGATTCACCCCTCCACTTT
cdr3_aa: CASSQDKGRRDSPLHF

clone_size: NA
j_call: TRBJ2-7
d_call: NA
v_call: TRBV5-1
cdr3_nt: TGCGCCAGCAGCTTGTATGACTCCTACGAGCAGTACTTC
cdr3_aa: CASSLYDSYEQYF

clone_size: NA
j_call: TRBJ2-5
d_call: NA
v_call: TRBV7-2
cdr3_nt: TGTGCCAGCAGCTTAATGTACAGGGACGAGACCCAGTACTTC
cdr3_aa: CASSLMYRDETQYF

clone_size: few
j_call: TRBJ2-4
d_call: NA
v_call: TRBV13
cdr3_nt: TGTGCCAGCAGCTACGTGGACATGAAAAACATTCAGTACTTC
cdr3_aa: CASSYVDMKNIQYF

clone_size: once
j_call: TRBJ1-1
d_call: NA
v_call: TRBV29-1
cdr3_nt: TGCAGCGTTGCAACAGTTAGGGAAGCTTTCTTT
cdr3_aa: CSVATVREAFF

clone_size: NA
j_call: TRBJ2-5
d_call: NA
v_call: TRBV4-1
cdr3_nt: TGCGCCAGCAGCCCCCTAAACCTGAACCAAGAGACCCAGTACTTC
cdr3_aa: CASSPLNLNQETQYF

clone_size: NA
j_call: TRBJ2-4
d_call: NA
v_call: TRBV20-1
cdr3_nt: TGCAGTGCTAGAGAACCTGGACTACTAGCCAAAAACATTCAGTACTTC
cdr3_aa: CSAREPGLLAKNIQYF

clone_size: NA
j_call: TRBJ1-5
d_call: NA
v_call: TRBV5-1
cdr3_nt: TGCGCCAGCAGCGCCGGTGGGACCGACGATCAGCCCCAGCATTTT
cdr3_aa: CASSAGGTDDQPQHF

clone_size: NA
j_call: TRBJ2-7
d_call: TRBD2
v_call: TRBV6-2/TRBV6-3
cdr3_nt: TGTGCCACCGGGAGGGGGAGCGAGCAGTACTTC
cdr3_aa: CATGRGSEQYF

clone_size: NA
j_call: TRBJ2-4
d_call: TRBD1
v_call: TRBV18
cdr3_nt: TGTGCCAGCTCCACCCGACAGGGCAAAAACATTCAGTACTTC
cdr3_aa: CASSTRQGKNIQYF

clone_size: NA
j_call: TRBJ2-2
d_call: NA
v_call: TRBV2
cdr3_nt: TGTGCCAGCTCCAGATACACCGGGGAGCTGTTTTTT
cdr3_aa: CASSRYTGELFF

clone_size: once
j_call: TRBJ2-3
d_call: TRBD1
v_call: TRBV7-2
cdr3_nt: TGTGCCAGCAGCTTAAGGGGACAGGCAGGGACCTTTGGAGTGACAGATACGCAGTATTTT
cdr3_aa: CASSLRGQAGTFGVTDTQYF